This TCR beta chain was captured in a study of technical replicates of blood from a few donors. TCRdb's copy holds only in-frame clones and misses some; the assay was immunoSEQ multiplex PCR. The sample carries 70,000 to 95,000 clones, approximately 92% recorded once. The trim removed 4 bases at V and 2 bases at J, leaving 11 bases unmatched. Germline-derived CDR1 and CDR2 are LNHDA and SQIVND (reference sequence). The CDR3 totals 17 residues. The chain uses TRBV19 and TRBJ1-5, with 7 bases lining up with TRBD1. The sample was T cells isolated from PBMCs. The sequence was obtained from a human donor in good health. Some clones in this sample may be carry-over from other donors' samples. The CDR3 protein is CASSNPDREIRNQPQHF. As DNA, the CDR3 is TGTGCCAGTAGTAACCCCGACAGGGAGATACGCAATCAGCCCCAGCATTTT.